The 15 T cell receptor beta chains below come from one sample, sequenced in a study of blood T cell repertoires in COVID-19. TCRdb's table, derived via immunoSEQ multiplex PCR, lists solely in-frame clones and lacks some. The repertoire consists of 100,000 to 150,000 clones, with more than 70% occurring once and the leading ten covering around a tenth. The sample comprised peripheral blood. These receptors were collected from a man over 45 with acute or convalescent COVID-19.

The rearrangement uses TRBV27 and TRBJ1-1, with no clear D. This CDR3 has 17 amino acids. V was shortened by 1 base and J by 5 bases, with 20 bases between the two germline ends. Germline loops: CDR1 MNHEY, CDR2 SMNVEV (reference sequence). The CDR3 here is CASSLYGFRPNATEAFF. The CDR3 DNA sequence: TGTGCCAGCAGTTTATACGGTTTCAGGCCGAACGCGACTGAAGCTTTCTTT.

This clone was observed a single time. The chain carries TRBV24-1 and TRBJ2-3; D is perhaps TRBD2 (5 bases). CDR3 size: 13 residues. Germline V gene data show CDR1 as KGHDR and CDR2 as SFDVKD. Trimming removed 7 bases at V and 2 bases at J, with 9 bases between. The CDR3 sequence: CATSEGATDTQYF. Written as DNA, the CDR3 is TGTGCCACCAGCGAGGGAGCCACAGATACGCAGTATTTT.

In nucleotides, the CDR3 is TGTGCCAGCAGCCAAGGCAACTTTAACTATGGCTACACCTTC. Translated, it gives CASSQGNFNYGYTF. The J gene is TRBJ1-2, the V gene TRBV3-1 (or the pseudogene TRBV3-2); no firm D call. The CDR3 is 14 amino acids. V was cut by 1 base and J by 1 base, with 7 bases left in between. In germline, CDR1 is LGHDT, CDR2 YNNKEL (reference sequence).

V is TRBV30 and J is TRBJ1-6, with 8 bases fitting TRBD1. Germline V CDR1 and CDR2: GTSNPN, SVGIG (reference sequence). CDR3 length equals 14 residues. V dropped 3 bases and J dropped 11; count of bases not matched to a gene: 9. CDR3 sequence (DNA): TGTGCCTGGAGCGCTGGACAGGGTGGTGCACCCCTCCACTTT. Protein sequence: CAWSAGQGGAPLHF.

In its sample, this clone was seen once. The V gene is TRBV7-9, the J gene TRBJ1-2; D possibly corresponds to TRBD1 (5 bases). The CDR3 length is 14 residues. Germline CDR1 reads SEHNR; CDR2 reads FQNEAQ (reference sequence). V lost 3 bases and J 2 bases, leaving 10 bases between the germline ends. In DNA form, the CDR3 reads TGTGCCAGCAGCTTCACAGGATTAAACTATGGCTACACCTTC. It translates to CASSFTGLNYGYTF.

V usage is TRBV7-9 and J usage is TRBJ2-1; 9 nucleotides align to TRBD2. This CDR3 contains 18 residues. With V trimmed by 3 bases and J by 1 base, 10 bases remained unmatched. Germline V gives CDR1 SEHNR, CDR2 FQNEAQ (reference sequence). The CDR3 region has the DNA TGTGCCAGCAGCTTGACTAGCGGTTTGGGAGGGTCCTACAATGAGCAGTTCTTC. As protein: CASSLTSGLGGSYNEQFF.

This clone was seen just once. This chain joins TRBV28 and TRBJ1-2, with unresolved D. Germline lookup yields CDR1 MDHEN and CDR2 SYDVKM. The V end was cut by 3 bases, the J end by 4 bases, with 9 bases between. This CDR3 comprises 13 residues. CDR3 coding DNA: TGTGCCAGCAGTTTTCTCGCAGGCTATGGCTACACCTTC. This codes for CASSFLAGYGYTF.

V usage is TRBV19 and J usage is TRBJ1-1, with a possible D match to TRBD1 (6 bases). The germline V gene encodes CDR1 LNHDA and CDR2 SQIVND (reference sequence). The CDR3 consists of 13 residues. V was pared by 8 bases and J by 11 bases, with 21 bases between. CDR3 protein: CASSPGQGLGAFF. The CDR3 DNA reads TGTGCCAGTTCCCCGGGACAAGGTCTCGGGGCTTTCTTT.

The rearrangement links TRBV6-5 to TRBJ1-3; D is unclear. The CDR3 loop spans 15 amino acids. Per the germline V gene, CDR1 is MNHEY and CDR2 is SVGAGI. V lost 6 bases and J lost 2, with 14 bases in between. The CDR3 loop reads CASSYTVSPGNTIYF. CDR3 sequence (DNA): TGTGCCAGCAGCTACACTGTATCCCCTGGAAACACCATATATTTT.

The chain recombines TRBV15 with TRBJ1-4, with D perhaps TRBD1 (5 bases). Germline CDR1 reads LNHNV; CDR2 reads YYDKDF (reference sequence). The V end was cut by 0 bases, the J end by 0 bases, with 11 bases between. The CDR3 is 17 residues long. DNA for the CDR3: TGTGCCACCAGCAGAGAAGACAGTAATACAACTAATGAAAAACTGTTTTTT. Protein product: CATSREDSNTTNEKLFF. Supplemented by reference TRBV15 and TRBJ1-4, the full variable domain reads DAMVIQNPRYQVTQFGKPVTLSCSQTLNHNVMYWYQQKSSQAPKLLFHYYDKDFNNEADTPDNFQSRRPNTSFCFLDIRSPGLGDTAMYLCATSREDSNTTNEKLFFGSGTQLSVL.

The chain uses TRBV28 and TRBJ2-5, with a weak D call TRBD2 (6 bases). The germline CDR1 and CDR2 sequences are MDHEN and SYDVKM. This CDR3 has 11 residues. Trimming removed 10 bases from V and 7 bases from J, with 13 bases in between. The chain's CDR3 is CATSVGGTQYF. The CDR3 bases are TGTGCCACCTCAGTGGGGGGGACCCAGTACTTC.

V usage is TRBV7-2 and J usage is TRBJ2-1; TRBD1 agrees at 11 bases. The CDR3 is 15 amino acids. CDR1 and CDR2 (germline): SGHTA, FQGNSA. J lost 9 bases, V lost 5 bases, and 9 bases had no gene match. CDR3 sequence (DNA): TGTGCCAGCAGCCGCCGGACAGGGGGCTTTGGTGAGCAGTTCTTC. It translates to CASSRRTGGFGEQFF.

This clone was picked up one time. The chain uses TRBV19 and TRBJ2-5; D perhaps matches TRBD2 (5 bases). The CDR3 loop spans 13 amino acids. The ends were cut back, 7 bases at V and 9 bases at J, with 18 bases in the middle. Germline V gene sequence: CDR1 LNHDA, CDR2 SQIVND (reference sequence). CDR3 protein: CASKEASGVAQYF. In DNA form, the CDR3 reads TGTGCCAGTAAGGAGGCCTCCGGGGTGGCCCAGTACTTC.

The chain is built from TRBV6-5 and TRBJ1-2, with 10 positions matching TRBD1. The CDR3 spans 13 residues. The J segment lost 8 bases and the V segment lost 6 bases, leaving 6 bases of the junction unmatched. CDR1 is MNHEY, CDR2 SVGAGI, per germline. DNA of the CDR3: TGTGCCAGCAGAACCGGGACAGGGGCAGGCTACACCTTC. Residues: CASRTGTGAGYTF.

This clone has just a few counts. The V gene is TRBV7-8, the J gene TRBJ1-3, with no clear D. The CDR3 contains 16 residues. Germline CDR1 and CDR2: SGHVS and FQNEAQ. Trimming left V 0 bases short and J 0 bases short, with 9 bases between. The CDR3 nucleotides are TGTGCCAGCAGCTTAGCGAACAGTTTCTCTGGAAACACCATATATTTT. It is translated as CASSLANSFSGNTIYF.